Shown below are 2 T cell receptor beta chains from a single sample sequenced in a study of T-cell reconstitution after alpha-beta-depleted transplantation in children (dated by TCRdb to between 2015 and 2016). Library preparation used PCR. Instrument on record: Illumina HiSeq 2500. TCR libraries were prepared with molecular barcoding, using unique molecular identifiers to normalize TCRbeta repertoire quantification. TCRdb reran the public reads through fastp at Q25 and MiXCR, keeping productive beta chains. Each CDR3 protein gets just one entry, which takes the most common genes and DNA from the rows behind it. Within this sample are roughly 610,000 distinct CDR3 sequences, with 10% to 13% of them counted one time only. The top ten clonotypes cover about 4% of the sample. This specimen consisted of PBMCs from the stem cell graft donor, obtained from the stem cell graft. The receptors were gathered from a human donor who donated a stem cell graft to a child with acute myeloid leukemia.

A few counts support this clonotype. This chain uses TRBV7-9 with TRBJ2-1; D might be TRBD2 (5 bases). CDR1 is SEHNR and CDR2 is FQNEAQ in the germline V gene (reference sequence). The CDR3 length is 14 residues. V shed 4 bases and J shed 3 bases, with 10 bases lying between them. CDR3 bases: TGTGCCAGCAGCTGGGAGACGGGCTACAATGAGCAGTTCTTC. Translated: CASSWETGYNEQFF.

Points on this clonotype: Germline is not matched at one junction end, which may reflect a read error. The V call is TRBV7-7, the J call TRBJ2-1, with a possible D match to TRBD2 (5 bases). Germline CDR1 SSHAT, CDR2 FNYEAQ (reference sequence). The length of the CDR3 is 13 residues. The CDR3 here is CASSGREAKEQFF. The CDR3 coding sequence is TGTGCTAGCAGCGGCCGCGAGGCCAAAGAGCAGTTCTTC.